This T cell receptor beta chain appears in the sequencing data of a study of shared clonotypes between healthy human individuals. Across the study: The study used three CD4 naive, three CD4 memory, two CD8 naive and one CD8 memory plate per donor. Points from the study as a whole: It was the non-shared clonotypes that had lower generation probabilities than clonotypes shared by all four donors. Compared with memory subsets, naive subsets generally had larger estimated richness. For naive CD4 cells, 4% to 6% of clonotypes were shared across a handful of donors.

With V trimmed by 3 bases and J by 7 bases, 5 bases remained unmatched. The CDR3 contains 12 residues. Looked up from germline, CDR1 is GTSNPN and CDR2 is SVGIG (reference sequence). Profiled with immunoSEQ multiplex PCR; TCRdb holds only in-frame clones, not every one. The table records 1.4 million or so clones, about 98.5% of them present only once. As regards this clone: Its antigen is currently unknown.

The chain uses TRBV30 and TRBJ1-1; 7 bases agree with TRBD1. Input material: naive CD4+ T cells sorted from blood. Documented subset: CD45RA+ positively selected. The sequence was collected from a young man in good health. This CDR3 reads CAWRRTGVEAFF. DNA of the CDR3: TGTGCCTGGAGAAGGACAGGCGTTGAAGCTTTCTTT.